The present T cell receptor (beta chain) was sequenced within a study of blood T cell repertoires in COVID-19. Whole-study context: Whether acute or convalescent, the COVID-19 samples came from the United States, Italy and Spain.

Profiling relied on immunoSEQ multiplex PCR, and the TCRdb table lists in-frame clones only, not all of them. The profile covers around 63,000 clones, with 70% to 75% appearing a single time and about 17% taken by the ten largest. Trimming took 3 bases from V and 5 from J; bases not matched to a gene: 5. CDR1 MNHEY and CDR2 SMNVEV come from the germline V gene (reference sequence). The CDR3 consists of 14 residues. V usage is TRBV27 and J usage is TRBJ2-7, with 9 nucleotides matching TRBD1. The clonotype originates from a woman aged 45 to 65 with active or convalescent COVID-19. The specimen was peripheral blood. The CDR3 DNA reads TGTGCCAGCAGTTTCGGGACAGGGAACGACGAGCAGTACTTC. Protein: CASSFGTGNDEQYF.